The 5 T cell receptor beta chains presented below share a single source sample, sequenced in a study of Graves' ophthalmopathy and Graves' hyperthyroidism. Researchers took RNA transcripts and amplified TCR beta CDR3 regions from them. RT-PCR in the first round used HTBI primers; a second-round multiplex PCR followed. TCRdb ran MiXCR on the multiplex PCR reads and lists one entry per CDR3 protein. The sample carries roughly 230,000 distinct CDR3 sequences, approximately 21% recorded once. Specimen: peripheral blood. The receptors were sampled from a woman between 45 and 65 years old with Graves' ophthalmopathy.

This clonotype was seen many times. The chain links TRBV6-1 to TRBJ2-7; 8 bases are a match to TRBD2. The germline CDR1 and CDR2 sequences are MNHNS and SASEGT. The V and J ends lost 4 bases and 4 bases, in that order; junction bases with no gene match: 9. The CDR3 contains 15 residues. The CDR3 sequence is CASSASGSWGYEQYF. DNA for the CDR3: TGTGCCAGCAGTGCAAGCGGGAGTTGGGGGTACGAGCAGTACTTC.

V and J are TRBV6-1 and TRBJ2-1; TRBD2 matches at 11 bases. Germline CDR1 and CDR2: MNHNS and SASEGT. This CDR3 is built from 15 residues. V shed 6 bases, J shed 10 bases, and the junction held 11 bases outside the gene matches. The CDR3 nucleotides read TGTGCCAGCAGACCCCAGACTAGCGGGGCCGGGGAGCAGTTCTTC. Its protein is CASRPQTSGAGEQFF.

In the case of this clonotype: This may come from a read error, since a much larger clone is one base off. The chain uses TRBV4-1 and TRBJ2-7, with a tentative D call TRBD1 (5 bases). Per germline, CDR1 MGHRA and CDR2 YSYEKL. This CDR3 has 13 residues. For the CDR3, the DNA is TGCGCCAGCAACCAAGATTCTGGGGCCGAGCAGTACTTC. Translated, it gives CASNQDSGAEQYF.

This clonotype was observed many times. The chain couples TRBV2 to TRBJ2-7; TRBD2 matches 7 bases. The V and J ends lost 4 bases and 8 bases, in that order; junction bases with no gene match: 14. CDR1 is SNHLY, CDR2 FYNNEI, per germline. The CDR3 has 15 amino acids. The CDR3, as DNA: TGTGCCAGCAGTGTGGCCTCCACTAGCGAGTTTAAGCAGTACTTC. The encoded protein is CASSVASTSEFKQYF.

This clonotype occurred many times. The chain carries TRBV20-1 and TRBJ2-7, with D perhaps matching TRBD1 (6 bases). This CDR3 spans 13 amino acids. From germline, CDR1 is DFQATT and CDR2 SNEGSKA (reference sequence). The V and J ends lost 4 bases and 0 bases respectively, with 10 bases between them. The CDR3 reads CSAKGHNSYEQYF. The CDR3 region has the DNA TGCAGTGCTAAGGGACACAACTCCTACGAGCAGTACTTC.